The 29 T cell receptor beta chains presented below share a single source sample, sequenced in a study of CD4+ T cells in melanoma. Clones were read by immunoSEQ multiplex PCR, and TCRdb kept only the in-frame ones, dropping some. The profile shows about 10,000 clones, roughly two thirds of them singletons. The material sequenced was cells from a culture (not recorded whether cultured in vitro). The source of these receptors is a human donor with melanoma.

This clone occurred a few times. This chain uses TRBV18 with TRBJ1-2; D may be TRBD1 (5 bases). Between the trimmed V and J ends, which lost 3 bases and 6 bases, there was a span of 11 bases. The CDR3 contains 13 residues. Germline CDR1 is KGHSH and CDR2 is LQKENI. The chain's CDR3 is CASSPRGIDGYTF. The DNA of the CDR3 is TGTGCCAGCTCACCCCGGGGGATCGATGGCTACACCTTC.

The chain combines TRBV30 with TRBJ1-2, with TRBD1 matching 9 bases. The CDR3 has 15 amino acids. V shed 3 bases, J shed 7 bases, and the junction held 12 bases outside the gene matches. The germline V gene encodes CDR1 GTSNPN and CDR2 SVGIG (reference sequence). CDR3 coding DNA: TGTGCCTGGAGCCGCCGTGACAGGGGGTGGGGTGGCTACACCTTC. Translated: CAWSRRDRGWGGYTF.

The chain links TRBV5-1 to TRBJ1-1; 8 bases fit TRBD1. The length of the CDR3 is 14 residues. Germline trimming cut 4 bases from V and 8 bases from J; bases unmatched to any gene: 10. Germline CDR1 and CDR2: SGHRS and YFSETQ. This chain's CDR3 is CASSRQGQVVEAFF. CDR3 nucleotide sequence: TGCGCCAGCAGCCGACAGGGGCAGGTTGTAGAAGCTTTCTTT.

This clone was picked up a small number of times. The rearrangement uses TRBV4-1 and TRBJ1-5, with D maybe TRBD1 (6 bases). The CDR3 contains 17 residues. Germline assignment: CDR1 MGHRA and CDR2 YSYEKL. V was shortened by 2 bases and J by 2 bases, with 16 bases between the two germline ends. The DNA of the CDR3 is TGCGCCAGCAGCCAACAATGGGGGGGCTCAGGCAATCAGCCCCAGCATTTT. Residues: CASSQQWGGSGNQPQHF.

The chain combines TRBV27 with TRBJ2-5, with 12 positions matching TRBD1. V lost 5 bases, J lost 4 bases, and 11 bases stayed unmatched. Germline V gene data show CDR1 as MNHEY and CDR2 as SMNVEV (reference sequence). The CDR3 is 17 amino acids. The CDR3: CASSPLGTGGRRETQYF. Here the CDR3 DNA reads TGTGCCAGCAGTCCACTCGGGACAGGGGGCCGTCGAGAGACCCAGTACTTC.

The rearrangement joins TRBV6-1 to TRBJ2-7; possible D gene TRBD1, 6 bases. This CDR3 is built from 15 residues. V was trimmed by 2 bases and J by 0 bases, leaving 11 bases between them. Germline V CDR1 and CDR2: MNHNS, SASEGT. CDR3 residues: CASSEPGTSSYEQYF. In DNA, the CDR3 is TGTGCCAGCAGTGAACCAGGGACAAGCTCCTACGAGCAGTACTTC.

This clone has only a few counts. The chain is built from TRBV9 and TRBJ1-4; TRBD1 is a possible D gene (5 bases). The V gene's germline CDR1 is SGDLS and CDR2 YYNGEE. The CDR3 extends over 16 amino acids. The V and J ends lost 1 base and 6 bases respectively, with 16 bases between them. CDR3 sequence reads: CASSVSPGGDDEKLFF. The CDR3 region has the DNA TGTGCCAGCAGCGTATCTCCTGGGGGGGATGATGAAAAACTGTTTTTT.

This rearrangement joins TRBV6-1 to TRBJ2-5; 7 positions match TRBD1. Losses at the gene ends were 8 bases for V and 2 bases for J; bases not matched to a gene: 5. There are 13 residues in the CDR3. Germline V gene lookup returns CDR1 MNHNS and CDR2 SASEGT. CDR3 nucleotides: TGTGCCAGCGAATCGGGACAGCAAGAGACCCAGTACTTC. The encoded protein is CASESGQQETQYF.

The CDR3 protein is CASSLGQLTDTQYF. The DNA for the CDR3 is TGTGCCAGCAGTTTAGGGCAACTCACAGATACGCAGTATTTT. The rearrangement uses TRBV27 and TRBJ2-3, with no clear D. Trimming took 2 bases from V and 2 from J, leaving 8 bases between them. The CDR3 contains 14 residues. From germline, CDR1 is MNHEY and CDR2 SMNVEV (reference sequence).

The V gene is TRBV4-1, the J gene TRBJ2-1, with D hard to call. In germline, CDR1 is MGHRA, CDR2 YSYEKL. CDR3 length equals 16 residues. V lost 1 base and J lost 5, with 15 bases in between. The CDR3 bases are TGCGCCAGCAGCCAAGGGGTAGTCCTAATCAACAATGAGCAGTTCTTC. It codes for CASSQGVVLINNEQFF.

This chain joins TRBV28 and TRBJ1-5; TRBD1 is a possible D gene (6 bases). The CDR3 runs to 14 residues. CDR1 and CDR2 from the germline V gene are MDHEN and SYDVKM. Deletions cut 7 bases from V and 3 bases from J, with 13 bases between. CDR3: CASISQGTNQPQHF. The CDR3 region has the DNA TGTGCCAGCATTAGCCAGGGGACCAATCAGCCCCAGCATTTT.

This chain uses TRBV6-1 with TRBJ2-7; 7 bases agree with TRBD2. CDR3 length: 12 residues. Looked up from germline, CDR1 is MNHNS and CDR2 is SASEGT. Losses at the gene ends were 10 bases for V and 2 bases for J; bases not matched to a gene: 5. The DNA for the CDR3 is TGTGCCAAAGAACTAGCGACCTACGAGCAGTACTTC. As protein: CAKELATYEQYF.

The chain combines TRBV5-6 with TRBJ2-3; 9 nucleotides agree with TRBD2. Germline-derived CDR1 and CDR2 are SGHDT and YYEEEE. This CDR3 has 18 amino acids. Trimming cost V 0 bases and J 1 base; bases outside gene matches: 9. This CDR3 reads CASSLVRGGPSGTDTQYF. CDR3 bases: TGTGCCAGCAGCTTGGTGCGGGGGGGTCCCTCCGGCACAGATACGCAGTATTTT.

The chain combines TRBV9 with TRBJ2-2, with TRBD1 identical over 10 bases. Trimming cost V 3 bases and J 5 bases; bases outside gene matches: 7. Per the germline V gene, CDR1 is SGDLS and CDR2 is YYNGEE. CDR3 size: 16 residues. Written as DNA, the CDR3 is TGTGCCAGCAGCGACCGACAGGGGGCGCGAACCGGGGAGCTGTTTTTT. It is translated as CASSDRQGARTGELFF.

This clone has only a few counts. This chain links TRBV5-6 with TRBJ2-7, with D perhaps assigned TRBD1 or TRBD2 (5 bases each). The V end was cut by 0 bases, the J end by 3 bases, with 10 bases between. The CDR3 is 14 amino acids. The germline V gene encodes CDR1 SGHDT and CDR2 YYEEEE. The DNA of the CDR3 is TGTGCCAGCAGCTTGGTTGGGACCTTCTACGAGCAGTACTTC. Translating it yields CASSLVGTFYEQYF.

This CDR3 reads CASGLPWTMEQFF. The CDR3 DNA reads as TGTGCTAGTGGTTTGCCCTGGACGATGGAGCAGTTCTTC. V gene TRBV12-5 combines with J gene TRBJ2-1; D ambiguous. The CDR3 consists of 13 residues. The germline V and J ends were trimmed by 2 bases and 10 bases, with 12 bases remaining between them. Germline CDR1 and CDR2: LGHNT and FRNRAP. Full variable domain (remainder filled in from reference TRBV12-5 and TRBJ2-1): DARVTQTPRHKVTEMGQEVTMRCQPILGHNTVFWYRQTMMQGLELLAYFRNRAPLDDSGMPKDRFSAEMPDATLATLKIQPSEPRDSAVYFCASGLPWTMEQFFGPGTRLTVL.

The chain carries TRBV11-1 and TRBJ2-5; D gene ambiguous. The CDR3 spans 12 residues. Germline V gene sequence: CDR1 SGHAT, CDR2 FQDESV (reference sequence). V lost 1 base, J lost 5 bases, and 5 bases lay in between. This CDR3 is CASSLVYETQYF. Here the CDR3 DNA reads TGTGCCAGCAGCTTAGTATACGAGACCCAGTACTTC.

In DNA, the CDR3 is TGTGCCAGCAGTTACTCTGTTGGCGGCGATGAGCAGTTCTTC. Protein sequence: CASSYSVGGDEQFF. J is TRBJ2-1 and V is TRBV6-5; D gene unclear. The CDR3 totals 14 residues. Trimming took off 0 bases at V and 8 bases at J, with 11 bases between the two ends. Germline V CDR1 and CDR2: MNHEY, SVGAGI.

The CDR3 sequence: CASSPTTQGYTEAFF. Here the CDR3 DNA reads TGTGCCAGCTCACCAACTACACAGGGATACACTGAAGCTTTCTTT. The rearrangement joins TRBV18 to TRBJ1-1; D is perhaps TRBD1 (6 bases). The CDR3 consists of 15 residues. The V gene's germline CDR1 is KGHSH and CDR2 LQKENI. V was trimmed by 2 bases and J by 3 bases, leaving 13 bases between them.

The table lists this clone with a few counts. This rearrangement joins TRBV19 to TRBJ2-2; 9 nucleotides line up with TRBD1. CDR3 length: 16 amino acids. Germline CDR1 and CDR2: LNHDA and SQIVND (reference sequence). J gave up 6 bases and V 6 bases, and 11 bases lay outside the gene matches. The DNA for the CDR3 is TGTGCCAGTAGACCCCGGACAGGGGCGGTTGCCGGGGAGCTGTTTTTT. It encodes CASRPRTGAVAGELFF.

The chain links TRBV30 to TRBJ2-7, with 9 bases identical to TRBD2. The CDR3 sequence is 15 residues long. Germline CDR1 reads GTSNPN; CDR2 reads SVGIG (reference sequence). Trimming at V came to 5 bases and at J to 4 bases, leaving 12 bases not matched to a gene. In nucleotides, the CDR3 is TGTGCCTGGGGCTGGGGGCTAGCGGGGCGGTACGAGCAGTACTTC. It encodes CAWGWGLAGRYEQYF.

This chain connects TRBV10-3 to TRBJ2-1, with D unclear. The V gene's germline CDR1 is ENHRY and CDR2 SYGVKD. Deletions cut 8 bases from V and 9 bases from J, with 14 bases between. The CDR3 has 12 amino acids. In DNA form, the CDR3 reads TGTGCCATCTCTAATAGTCGCGGTGAGCAGTTCTTC. It yields the protein CAISNSRGEQFF.

This clone was observed once. The chain is built from TRBV7-9 and TRBJ2-7; D might be TRBD1 or TRBD2, each matching 5 bases. The germline gives CDR1 SEHNR, CDR2 FQNEAQ (reference sequence). Deletions cut 3 bases from V and 0 bases from J, with 9 bases between. This CDR3 spans 14 amino acids. The chain's CDR3 is CASSFPGSSYEQYF. The CDR3 DNA is TGTGCCAGCAGCTTCCCAGGGAGCTCCTACGAGCAGTACTTC.

The rearrangement joins TRBV6-1 to TRBJ1-2, with D tentatively TRBD1 (5 bases). Germline CDR1 reads MNHNS; CDR2 reads SASEGT. V was trimmed by 2 bases and J by 8 bases, leaving 15 bases between them. This CDR3 contains 14 residues. The CDR3 reads CASSERGSKRGYTF. In DNA, the CDR3 is TGTGCCAGCAGTGAAAGGGGCAGTAAAAGGGGCTACACCTTC.

The chain recombines TRBV5-1 with TRBJ1-5, with a weak D call TRBD1 (5 bases). Germline CDR1 is SGHRS and CDR2 is YFSETQ. The V and J ends lost 2 bases and 5 bases respectively, with 8 bases between them. This CDR3 contains 13 residues. CDR3 bases: TGCGCCAGCAGCTTAGGGGTGGATCAGCCCCAGCATTTT. It specifies CASSLGVDQPQHF. The whole variable domain, remainder taken from reference TRBV5-1 and TRBJ1-5, is KAGVTQTPRYLIKTRGQQVTLSCSPISGHRSVSWYQQTPGQGLQFLFEYFSETQRNKGNFPGRFSGRQFSNSRSEMNVSTLELGDSALYLCASSLGVDQPQHFGDGTRLSIL.

The rearrangement uses TRBV5-4 and TRBJ2-1; tentatively, D is TRBD2 (6 bases). V lost 2 bases and J 5 bases, leaving 11 bases between the germline ends. The CDR3 has 14 amino acids. Germline-derived CDR1 and CDR2 are SGHNT and YYREEE (reference sequence). The CDR3 protein is CASSLTSLNNEQFF. The CDR3 DNA is TGTGCCAGCAGCTTAACTAGCCTTAACAATGAGCAGTTCTTC.

The chain recombines TRBV11-2 with TRBJ1-6; the D is unclear. CDR1 and CDR2 from the germline V gene are SGHAT and FQNNGV. The CDR3 runs 15 residues. V was pared by 2 bases and J by 10 bases, with 15 bases between. CDR3 loop: CASSLMARPNSPLHF. DNA of the CDR3: TGTGCCAGCAGCTTAATGGCCAGGCCAAACTCACCCCTCCACTTT.

The genes are TRBV6-1 and TRBJ1-1; 8 bases map to TRBD1. Per the germline V gene, CDR1 is MNHNS and CDR2 is SASEGT. The CDR3 spans 14 residues. The V gene end was trimmed by 5 bases and the J gene end by 2 bases; junction bases not matched to a gene: 4. CDR3: CASSKQGVNTEAFF. The CDR3 nucleotides read TGTGCCAGCAGTAAACAGGGGGTAAACACTGAAGCTTTCTTT.

CDR3 sequence: CASSLEPSYNEQFF. The CDR3 DNA reads TGTGCCAGCAGCTTGGAGCCTAGCTACAATGAGCAGTTCTTC. The chain recombines TRBV11-2 with TRBJ2-1; D call uncertain. The CDR3 length is 14 residues. Germline V CDR1 and CDR2: SGHAT, FQNNGV. The V end lost 3 bases, the J end lost 3 bases, and 9 bases lay between the germline ends.